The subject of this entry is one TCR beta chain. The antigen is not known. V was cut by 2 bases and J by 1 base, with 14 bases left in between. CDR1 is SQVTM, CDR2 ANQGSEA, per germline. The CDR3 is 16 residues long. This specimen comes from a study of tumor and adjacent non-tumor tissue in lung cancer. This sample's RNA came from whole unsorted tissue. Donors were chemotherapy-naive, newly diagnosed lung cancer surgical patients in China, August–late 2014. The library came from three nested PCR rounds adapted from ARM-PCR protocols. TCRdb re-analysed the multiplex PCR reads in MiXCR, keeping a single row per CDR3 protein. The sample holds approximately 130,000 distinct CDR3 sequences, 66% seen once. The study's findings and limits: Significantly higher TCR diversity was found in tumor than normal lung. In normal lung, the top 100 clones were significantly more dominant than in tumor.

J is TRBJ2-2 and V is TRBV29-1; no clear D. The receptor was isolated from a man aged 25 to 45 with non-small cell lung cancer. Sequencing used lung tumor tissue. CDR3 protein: CSVEHQRQLNTGELFF. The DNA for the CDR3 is TGCAGCGTTGAACATCAGAGGCAGCTGAACACCGGGGAGCTGTTTTTT.